This record looks at one T cell receptor (beta chain) sequence and its context. These data come from a study of blood T cell repertoires in COVID-19. Study at large: Recovery among Cohort 3 donors was established by two negative PCRs, clearance, or symptom resolution. T cells, B-cell-depleted T cells, or PBMCs supplied cDNA or gDNA.

Some clones are missing from TCRdb's copy, which holds only in-frame ones; the method was immunoSEQ multiplex PCR. The sample holds hundreds of thousands of clones, 86% seen once. Participants were aged about 18 to 90 years from 24 US areas. The CDR3 loop spans 15 amino acids. The V end lost 7 bases, the J end lost 0 bases, and 15 bases lay between the germline ends. CDR1 and CDR2 from the germline V gene are SGHRS and YFSETQ. The gene calls are TRBV5-1 and TRBJ2-3; D perhaps matches TRBD2 (6 bases). The origin of this receptor is a woman aged 50 to 65 in a cohort exposed to, infected with or recovered from COVID-19 (not recorded which). Sample: PBMCs or T cells enriched from blood (not recorded which). CDR3 amino acids: CASRAGGTSTDTQYF. As DNA, the CDR3 is TGCGCCAGCCGCGCGGGCGGGACTAGCACAGATACGCAGTATTTT.